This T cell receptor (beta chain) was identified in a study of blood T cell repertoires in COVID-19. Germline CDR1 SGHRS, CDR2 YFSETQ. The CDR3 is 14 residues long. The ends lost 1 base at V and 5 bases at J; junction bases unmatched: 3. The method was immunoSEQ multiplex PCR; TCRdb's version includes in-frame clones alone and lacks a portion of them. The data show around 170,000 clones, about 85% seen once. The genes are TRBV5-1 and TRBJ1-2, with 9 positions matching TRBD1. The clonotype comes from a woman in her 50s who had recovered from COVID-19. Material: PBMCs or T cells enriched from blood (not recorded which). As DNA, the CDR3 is TGCGCCAGCAGCTTGCAGGGACAGGGATATGGCTACACCTTC. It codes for CASSLQGQGYGYTF.